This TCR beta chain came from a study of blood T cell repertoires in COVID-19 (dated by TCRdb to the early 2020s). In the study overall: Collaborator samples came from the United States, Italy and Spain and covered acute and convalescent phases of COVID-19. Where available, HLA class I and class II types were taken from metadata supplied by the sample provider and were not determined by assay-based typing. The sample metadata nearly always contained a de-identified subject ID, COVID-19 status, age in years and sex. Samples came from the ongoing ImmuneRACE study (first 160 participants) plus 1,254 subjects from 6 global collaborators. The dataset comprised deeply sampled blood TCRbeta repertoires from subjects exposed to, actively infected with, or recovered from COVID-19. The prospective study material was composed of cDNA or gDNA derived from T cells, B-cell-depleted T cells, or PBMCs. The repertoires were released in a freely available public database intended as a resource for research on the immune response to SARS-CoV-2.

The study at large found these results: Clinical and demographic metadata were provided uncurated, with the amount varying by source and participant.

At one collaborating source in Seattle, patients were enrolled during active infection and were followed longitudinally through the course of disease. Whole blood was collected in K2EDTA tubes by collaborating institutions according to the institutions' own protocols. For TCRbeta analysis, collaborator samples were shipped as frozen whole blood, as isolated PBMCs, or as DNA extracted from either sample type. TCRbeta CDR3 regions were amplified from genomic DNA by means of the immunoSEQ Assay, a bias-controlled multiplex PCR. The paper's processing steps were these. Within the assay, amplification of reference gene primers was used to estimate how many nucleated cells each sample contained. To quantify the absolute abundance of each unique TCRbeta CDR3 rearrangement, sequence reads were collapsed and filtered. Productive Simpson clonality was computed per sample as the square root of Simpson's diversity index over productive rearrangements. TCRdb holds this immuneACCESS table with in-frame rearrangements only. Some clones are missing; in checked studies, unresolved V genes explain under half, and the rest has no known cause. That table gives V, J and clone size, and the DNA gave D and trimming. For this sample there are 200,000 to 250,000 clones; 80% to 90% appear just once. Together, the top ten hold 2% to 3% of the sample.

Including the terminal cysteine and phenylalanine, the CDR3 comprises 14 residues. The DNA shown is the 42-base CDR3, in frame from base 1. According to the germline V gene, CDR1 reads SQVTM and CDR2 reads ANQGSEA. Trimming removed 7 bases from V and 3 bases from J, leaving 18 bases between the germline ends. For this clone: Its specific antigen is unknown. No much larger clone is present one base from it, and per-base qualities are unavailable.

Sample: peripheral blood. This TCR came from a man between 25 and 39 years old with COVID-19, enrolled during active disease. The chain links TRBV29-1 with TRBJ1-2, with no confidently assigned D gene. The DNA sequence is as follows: TGCAGCGCCGACATCCTCCAGCCGTACTATGGCTACACCTTC. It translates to CSADILQPYYGYTF. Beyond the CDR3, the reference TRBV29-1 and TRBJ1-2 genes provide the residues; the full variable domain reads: SAVISQKPSRDICQRGTSLTIQCQVDSQVTMMFWYRQQPGQSLTLIATANQGSEATYESGFVIDKFPISRPNLTFSTLTVSNMSPEDSSIYLCSADILQPYYGYTFGSGTRLTVV.